The rows below give T cell receptor beta chains drawn from one sample of a study of blood T cell repertoires in COVID-19. TCRdb keeps only in-frame clones here, not all; method: immunoSEQ multiplex PCR. In the table there are 250,000 to 300,000 clones, 70% to 90% of which are singletons. The sequenced material came from peripheral blood. Source of these receptors: a woman aged 70-85 years with acute or convalescent COVID-19. CDR3s include the opening cysteine and the closing phenylalanine or tryptophan. A D gene is named only where the DNA matches it firmly. Only part of the rows carry a size: once, few, many, or a class if the clone is expanded.

>TRBV2|TRBJ1-1|once|NA
TGTGCCAGCAGAAAAGACAGTCGCGGGAACACTGAAGCTTTCTTT
CASRKDSRGNTEAFF
>TRBV6-1|TRBJ1-2|NA|NA
TGTGCCAGCAGAAGACCGGGACTCAAAGCCTATGGCTACACCTTC
CASRRPGLKAYGYTF
>TRBV6-5|TRBJ2-7|few|TRBD2
TGTGCCAGCAAAAGAAGTTTCCGGGGGGGGTACGAGCAGTACTTC
CASKRSFRGGYEQYF
>TRBV6-1|TRBJ2-5|NA|NA
TGTGCCAGCAGTGATCTGTACCAAGAGACCCAGTACTTC
CASSDLYQETQYF
>TRBV5-1|TRBJ2-7|once|NA
TGCGCCAGCAGCTTCCGGGAACCCTACTACGAGCAGTACTTC
CASSFREPYYEQYF
>TRBV9|TRBJ1-2|NA|NA
TGTGCCAGCAGCAGGTACACAGGGTGGTCTACGGACTATGGCTACACCTTC
CASSRYTGWSTDYGYTF
>TRBV7-3|TRBJ1-1|NA|NA
TGTGCCAGCTCACGAGGTTTGGAGTCCACTGAAGCTTTCTTT
CASSRGLESTEAFF
>TRBV6-5|TRBJ1-4|NA|TRBD1
TGTGCCAGCAGTACAGGGGGCGCAGGTGAAAAACTGTTTTTT
CASSTGGAGEKLFF
>TRBV10-3|TRBJ2-7|NA|NA
TGTGCCATCAGTGAGTCGATTGTGCGTAACGAGCAGTACTTC
CAISESIVRNEQYF
>TRBV24-1|TRBJ2-3|NA|NA
TGTGCCACCAGTGGAGGGGGGGGGACCAGCACAGATACGCAGTATTTT
CATSGGGGTSTDTQYF
>TRBV27|TRBJ1-2|few|NA
TGTGCCAGCAGTCCGGACATAGCTAACTATGGCTACACCTTC
CASSPDIANYGYTF
>TRBV15|TRBJ1-1|NA|TRBD1
TGTGCCACCAGCAGAGGAGGACAGGGGATTGAAGCTTTCTTT
CATSRGGQGIEAFF
>TRBV6-5|TRBJ1-2|NA|NA
TGTGCCAGCTCCGTTAGTCAGGGCGACTATGGCTACACCTTC
CASSVSQGDYGYTF
>TRBV3-1/TRBV3-2|TRBJ1-3|once|NA
TGTGCCAGCACCTACAGAAAGACCAACTCTGGAAACACCATATATTTT
CASTYRKTNSGNTIYF
>TRBV9|TRBJ2-5|NA|NA
TGTGCCAGCAGCGTAGGCGGCCGGAGCGAGACCCAGTACTTC
CASSVGGRSETQYF
>TRBV2|TRBJ1-6|NA|NA
TGTGCCAGCAGTCTCCAACGGGGATCTGGTTCACCCCTCCACTTT
CASSLQRGSGSPLHF
>TRBV6-5|TRBJ1-1|NA|NA
TGTGCCAGCTCCATAAGGCAGGGGAATTTTGAAGCTTTCTTT
CASSIRQGNFEAFF
>TRBV6-5|TRBJ2-3|NA|TRBD2
TGTGCCAGCAGTTTTGCTAGCGGGGGGGCCGGGGATACGCAGTATTTT
CASSFASGGAGDTQYF
>TRBV18|TRBJ1-4|NA|NA
TGTGCCAGCTCACCGGGAGGGACAACTAATGAAAAACTGTTTTTT
CASSPGGTTNEKLFF
>TRBV19|TRBJ1-3|NA|NA
TGTGCCAGTAGTGGACGCTGGGGGGGGTCTGGAAACACCATATATTTT
CASSGRWGGSGNTIYF
>TRBV6-2/TRBV6-3|TRBJ1-6|once|NA
TGTGCCAGCAGCGAACGGACAGAATGGGCTTCACCCCTCCACTTT
CASSERTEWASPLHF
>TRBV12-3/TRBV12-4|TRBJ1-5|NA|NA
TGTGCCAGCAGTTTCACCGGTCATCAGCCCCAGCATTTT
CASSFTGHQPQHF
>TRBV5-5|TRBJ2-3|NA|NA
TGTGCCAGCAGCTGGGGGGACAGAGATACGCAGTATTTT
CASSWGDRDTQYF
>TRBV7-8|TRBJ2-7|NA|NA
TGTGCCAGCACCATTGAGCGGTGGGGTTCCTACGAGCAGTACTTC
CASTIERWGSYEQYF
>TRBV12-3/TRBV12-4|TRBJ1-2|NA|TRBD1
TGTGCCAGCAGCCACCCTCAGGGGGGAAACACCTTC
CASSHPQGGNTF
>TRBV5-6|TRBJ2-5|few|NA
TGTGCCAGCAGCTTTTCTCGGGTCTCGGGAGAGACCCAGTACTTC
CASSFSRVSGETQYF
>TRBV9|TRBJ2-2|NA|NA
TGTGCCAGCAGCGTAGCACCGGGGAACGGGGAGCTGTTTTTT
CASSVAPGNGELFF
>TRBV2|TRBJ1-5|NA|TRBD1
TGTGCCAGCGGCGGGACAGGGGAACAGCCCCAGCATTTT
CASGGTGEQPQHF
>TRBV12-3/TRBV12-4|TRBJ1-5|NA|NA
TGTGCCAGCAGTTTACGCGGGGTCCAGCCCCAGCATTTT
CASSLRGVQPQHF
>TRBV7-6|TRBJ1-6|NA|NA
TGTGCCAGCAGCTTAGTTGGGAGCTACTCACCCCTCCACTTT
CASSLVGSYSPLHF
>TRBV7-8|TRBJ1-4|NA|TRBD1
TGTGCCAGCAGCCGCGGCCAACAGGGGGGTAATGAAAAACTGTTTTTT
CASSRGQQGGNEKLFF
>TRBV5-4|TRBJ2-7|NA|NA
TGTGCCAGCAGCTTACCCTCAGTAGCCGAGCAGTACTTC
CASSLPSVAEQYF
>TRBV21-1|TRBJ2-3|NA|NA
TGTGCCAGCAGCAAAGCGGACAGGGGAACTAGCACAGATACGCAGTATTTT
CASSKADRGTSTDTQYF
>TRBV28|TRBJ2-1|NA|NA
TGTGCCAGCAGAGCCAGGGTCCCCAATGAGCAGTTCTTC
CASRARVPNEQFF
>TRBV5-4|TRBJ2-2|NA|TRBD1
TGTGCCAGCAGCGGGACAGGGCGGGCCGGGGAGCTGTTTTTT
CASSGTGRAGELFF
>TRBV7-9|TRBJ2-7|NA|NA
TGTGCCAGCAGCCCTAACGTTCGTTACGAGCAGTACTTC
CASSPNVRYEQYF
>TRBV7-2|TRBJ1-6|NA|NA
TGTGCCAGCAGCTTAGATCTATCTTATAATTCACCCCTCCACTTT
CASSLDLSYNSPLHF